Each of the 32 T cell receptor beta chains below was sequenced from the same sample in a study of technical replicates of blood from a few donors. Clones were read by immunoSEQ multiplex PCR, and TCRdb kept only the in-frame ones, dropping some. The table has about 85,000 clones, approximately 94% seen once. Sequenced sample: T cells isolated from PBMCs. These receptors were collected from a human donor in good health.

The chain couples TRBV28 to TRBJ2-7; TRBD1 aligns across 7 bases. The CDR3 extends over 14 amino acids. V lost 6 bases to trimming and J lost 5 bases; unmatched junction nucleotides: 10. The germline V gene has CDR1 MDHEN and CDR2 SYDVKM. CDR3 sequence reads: CASSRGQPGDEQYF. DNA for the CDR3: TGTGCCAGCAGCCGGGGACAGCCTGGAGACGAGCAGTACTTC.

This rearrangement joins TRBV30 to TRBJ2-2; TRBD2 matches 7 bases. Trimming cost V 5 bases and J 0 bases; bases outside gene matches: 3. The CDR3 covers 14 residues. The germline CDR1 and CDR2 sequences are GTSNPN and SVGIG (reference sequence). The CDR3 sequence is CAWGGDPNTGELFF. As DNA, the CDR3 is TGTGCCTGGGGGGGGGATCCGAACACCGGGGAGCTGTTTTTT.

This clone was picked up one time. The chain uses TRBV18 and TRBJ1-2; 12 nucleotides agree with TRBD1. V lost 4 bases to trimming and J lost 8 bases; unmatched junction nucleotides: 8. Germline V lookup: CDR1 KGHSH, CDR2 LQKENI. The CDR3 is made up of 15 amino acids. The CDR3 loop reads CASSQPGQGAKGYTF. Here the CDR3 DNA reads TGTGCCAGCTCACAACCGGGACAGGGGGCAAAGGGCTACACCTTC.

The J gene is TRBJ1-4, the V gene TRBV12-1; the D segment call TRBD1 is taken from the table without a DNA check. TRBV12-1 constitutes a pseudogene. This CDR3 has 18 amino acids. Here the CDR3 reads CASSSYYREMATNEKLFF. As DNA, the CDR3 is TGTGCCAGCAGCTCTTACTACAGGGAAATGGCAACTAATGAAAAACTGTTTTTT.

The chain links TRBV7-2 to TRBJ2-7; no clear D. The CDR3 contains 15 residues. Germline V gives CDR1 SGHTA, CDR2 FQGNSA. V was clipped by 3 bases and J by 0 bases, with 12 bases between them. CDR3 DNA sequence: TGTGCCAGCAGCTTCGATAGCCGTAGCTCCTACGAGCAGTACTTC. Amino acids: CASSFDSRSSYEQYF.

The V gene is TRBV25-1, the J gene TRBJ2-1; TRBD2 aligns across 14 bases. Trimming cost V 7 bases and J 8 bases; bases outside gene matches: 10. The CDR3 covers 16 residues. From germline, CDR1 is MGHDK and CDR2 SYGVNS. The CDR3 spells CASNRGTSGSTYEQFF. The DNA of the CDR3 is TGTGCCAGCAACAGGGGGACTAGCGGGAGTACGTATGAGCAGTTCTTC.

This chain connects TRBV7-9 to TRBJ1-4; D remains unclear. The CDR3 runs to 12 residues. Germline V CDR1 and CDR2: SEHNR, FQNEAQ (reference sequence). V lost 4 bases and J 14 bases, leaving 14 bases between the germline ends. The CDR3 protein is CASSSGSRKLFF. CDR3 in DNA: TGTGCCAGCAGCTCCGGGAGCCGGAAGCTGTTTTTT.

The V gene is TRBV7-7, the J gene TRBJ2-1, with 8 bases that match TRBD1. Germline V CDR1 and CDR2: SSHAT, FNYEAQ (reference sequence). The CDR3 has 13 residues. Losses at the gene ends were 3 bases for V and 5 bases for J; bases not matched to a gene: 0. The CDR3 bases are TGTGCCAGCAGCTTGGACAGGGACAATGAGCAGTTCTTC. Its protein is CASSLDRDNEQFF.

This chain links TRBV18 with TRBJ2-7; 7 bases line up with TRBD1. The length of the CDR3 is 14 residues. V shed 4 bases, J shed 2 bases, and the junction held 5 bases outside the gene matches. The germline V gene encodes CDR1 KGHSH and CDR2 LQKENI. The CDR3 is CASSLDRVPYEQYF. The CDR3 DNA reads TGTGCCAGCTCACTAGACAGGGTCCCCTACGAGCAGTACTTC.

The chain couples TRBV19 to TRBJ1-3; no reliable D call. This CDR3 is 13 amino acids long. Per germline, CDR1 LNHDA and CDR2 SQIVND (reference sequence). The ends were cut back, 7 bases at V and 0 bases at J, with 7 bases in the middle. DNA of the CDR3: TGTGCCAGTAAGTGGCTCTCTGGAAACACCATATATTTT. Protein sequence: CASKWLSGNTIYF.

DNA of the CDR3: TGCAGCGTTGTTGTGAGGGGGGGGTGGAACACTGAAGCTTTCTTT. Translating gives CSVVVRGGWNTEAFF. The chain is built from TRBV29-1 and TRBJ1-1, with D perhaps TRBD1 (6 bases). Germline CDR1 reads SQVTM; CDR2 reads ANQGSEA. This CDR3 comprises 15 residues. Trimming left V 4 bases short and J 1 base short, with 16 bases between.

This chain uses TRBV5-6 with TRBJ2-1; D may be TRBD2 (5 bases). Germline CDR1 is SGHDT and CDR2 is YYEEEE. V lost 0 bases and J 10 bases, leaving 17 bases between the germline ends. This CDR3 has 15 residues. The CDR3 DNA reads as TGTGCCAGCAGCTTGGAGCCTCCCTTACGGGAAGAGCAGTTCTTC. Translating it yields CASSLEPPLREEQFF. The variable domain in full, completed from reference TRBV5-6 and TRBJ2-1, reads DAGVTQSPTHLIKTRGQQVTLRCSPKSGHDTVSWYQQALGQGPQFIFQYYEEEERQRGNFPDRFSGHQFPNYSSELNVNALLLGDSALYLCASSLEPPLREEQFFGPGTRLTVL.

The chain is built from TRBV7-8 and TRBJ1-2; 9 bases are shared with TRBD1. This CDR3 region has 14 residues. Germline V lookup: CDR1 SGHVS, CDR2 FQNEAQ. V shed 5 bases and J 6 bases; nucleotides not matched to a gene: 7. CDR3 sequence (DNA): TGTGCCAGCAGCCCCGGGACAGGGCTAAATGGCTACACCTTC. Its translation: CASSPGTGLNGYTF.

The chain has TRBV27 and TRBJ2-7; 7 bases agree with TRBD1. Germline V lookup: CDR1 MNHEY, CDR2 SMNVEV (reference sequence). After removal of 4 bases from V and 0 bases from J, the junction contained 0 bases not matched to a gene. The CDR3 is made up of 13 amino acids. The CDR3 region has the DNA TGTGCCAGCAGTTGGGACAGCTCCTACGAGCAGTACTTC. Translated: CASSWDSSYEQYF.

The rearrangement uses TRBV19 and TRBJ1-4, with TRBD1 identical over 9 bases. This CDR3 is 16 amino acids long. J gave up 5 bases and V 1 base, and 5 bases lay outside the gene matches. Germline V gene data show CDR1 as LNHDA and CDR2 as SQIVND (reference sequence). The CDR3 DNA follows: TGTGCCAGTAGTATAGCAGCGGGACAGGGCAATGAAAAACTGTTTTTT. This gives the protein CASSIAAGQGNEKLFF.

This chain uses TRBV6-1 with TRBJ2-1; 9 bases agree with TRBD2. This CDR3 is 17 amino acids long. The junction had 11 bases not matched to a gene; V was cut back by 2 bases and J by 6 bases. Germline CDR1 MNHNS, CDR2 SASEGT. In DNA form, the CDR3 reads TGTGCCAGCAGTGAAATGGCGGGAGGGGGGGGGCGCAATGAGCAGTTCTTC. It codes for CASSEMAGGGGRNEQFF.

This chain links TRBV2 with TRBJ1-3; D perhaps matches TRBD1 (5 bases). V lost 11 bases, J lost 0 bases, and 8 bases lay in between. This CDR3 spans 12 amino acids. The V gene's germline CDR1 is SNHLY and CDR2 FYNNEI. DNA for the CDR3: TGTGCCGACAGATTCTCTGGAAACACCATATATTTT. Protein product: CADRFSGNTIYF.

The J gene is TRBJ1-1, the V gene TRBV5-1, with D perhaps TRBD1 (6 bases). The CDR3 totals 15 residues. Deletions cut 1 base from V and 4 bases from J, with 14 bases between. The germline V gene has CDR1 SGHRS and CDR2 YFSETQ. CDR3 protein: CASSLREGGGTEAFF. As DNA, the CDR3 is TGCGCCAGCAGCTTGAGGGAAGGGGGGGGCACTGAAGCTTTCTTT.

CDR3 loop: CASSSTGNTGELFF. In DNA, the CDR3 is TGTGCCAGCTCCTCGACAGGGAACACCGGGGAGCTGTTTTTT. The genes are TRBV18 and TRBJ2-2, with a weak D call TRBD1 (6 bases). The germline CDR1 and CDR2 sequences are KGHSH and LQKENI. The CDR3 contains 14 residues. Trimming removed 6 bases at V and 1 base at J, with 9 bases between.

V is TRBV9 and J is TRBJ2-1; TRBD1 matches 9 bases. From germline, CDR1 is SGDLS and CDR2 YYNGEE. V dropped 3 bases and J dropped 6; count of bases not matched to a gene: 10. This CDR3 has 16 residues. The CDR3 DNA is TGTGCCAGCAGCGAGCGGACAGGGGTTTTTCTCAATGAGCAGTTCTTC. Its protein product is CASSERTGVFLNEQFF. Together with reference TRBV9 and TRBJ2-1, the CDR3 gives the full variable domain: DSGVTQTPKHLITATGQRVTLRCSPRSGDLSVYWYQQSLDQGLQFLIQYYNGEERAKGNILERFSAQQFPDLHSELNLSSLELGDSALYFCASSERTGVFLNEQFFGPGTRLTVL.

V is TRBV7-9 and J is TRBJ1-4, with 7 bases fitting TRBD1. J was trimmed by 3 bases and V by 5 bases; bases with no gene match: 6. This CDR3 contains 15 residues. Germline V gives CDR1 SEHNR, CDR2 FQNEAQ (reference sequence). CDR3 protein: CASSLDREPNEKLFF. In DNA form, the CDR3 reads TGTGCCAGCAGCCTCGACAGGGAGCCTAATGAAAAACTGTTTTTT.

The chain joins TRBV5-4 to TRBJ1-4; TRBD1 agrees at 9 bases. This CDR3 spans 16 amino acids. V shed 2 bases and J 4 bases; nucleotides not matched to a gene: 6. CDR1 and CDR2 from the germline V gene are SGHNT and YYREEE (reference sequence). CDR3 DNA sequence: TGTGCCAGCAGCTTAACAGGGGGCAGTAGTAATGAAAAACTGTTTTTT. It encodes CASSLTGGSSNEKLFF. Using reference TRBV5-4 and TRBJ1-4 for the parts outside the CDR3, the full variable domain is ETGVTQSPTHLIKTRGQQVTLRCSSQSGHNTVSWYQQALGQGPQFIFQYYREEENGRGNFPPRFSGLQFPNYSSELNVNALELDDSALYLCASSLTGGSSNEKLFFGSGTQLSVL.

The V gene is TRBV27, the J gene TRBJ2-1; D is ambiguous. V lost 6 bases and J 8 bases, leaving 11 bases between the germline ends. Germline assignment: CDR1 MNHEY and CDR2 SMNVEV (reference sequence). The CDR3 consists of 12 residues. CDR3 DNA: TGTGCCAGCAGGGGCAGGATGGATGAGCAGTTCTTC. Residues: CASRGRMDEQFF.

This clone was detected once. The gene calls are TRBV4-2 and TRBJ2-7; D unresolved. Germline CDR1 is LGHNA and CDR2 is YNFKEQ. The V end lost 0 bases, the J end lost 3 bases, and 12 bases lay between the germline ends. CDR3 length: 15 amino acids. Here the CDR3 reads CASSQDQSAHYEQYF. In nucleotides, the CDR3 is TGTGCCAGCAGCCAAGATCAAAGCGCCCACTACGAGCAGTACTTC.

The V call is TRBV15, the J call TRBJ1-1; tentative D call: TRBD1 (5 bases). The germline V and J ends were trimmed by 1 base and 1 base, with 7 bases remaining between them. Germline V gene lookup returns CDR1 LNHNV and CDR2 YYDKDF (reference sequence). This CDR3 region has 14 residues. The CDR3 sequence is CATSRGQPNTEAFF. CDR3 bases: TGTGCCACCAGCAGAGGACAGCCGAACACTGAAGCTTTCTTT.

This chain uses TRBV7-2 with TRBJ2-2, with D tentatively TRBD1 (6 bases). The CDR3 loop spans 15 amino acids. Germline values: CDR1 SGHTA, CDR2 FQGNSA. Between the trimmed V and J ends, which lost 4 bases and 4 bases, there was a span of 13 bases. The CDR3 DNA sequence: TGTGCCAGCAGCTCCGGGACATACAGCACCGGGGAGCTGTTTTTT. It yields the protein CASSSGTYSTGELFF.

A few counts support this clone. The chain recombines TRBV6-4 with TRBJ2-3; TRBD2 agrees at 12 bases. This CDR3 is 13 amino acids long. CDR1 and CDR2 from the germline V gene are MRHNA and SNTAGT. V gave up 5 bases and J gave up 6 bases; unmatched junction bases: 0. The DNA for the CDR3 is TGTGCCAGCAGTACTAGCGGGAGGGATACGCAGTATTTT. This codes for CASSTSGRDTQYF.

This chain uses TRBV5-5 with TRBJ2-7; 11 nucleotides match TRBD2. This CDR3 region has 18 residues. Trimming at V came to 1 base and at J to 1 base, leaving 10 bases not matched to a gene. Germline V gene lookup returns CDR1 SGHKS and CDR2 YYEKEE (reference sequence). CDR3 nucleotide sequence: TGTGCCAGCAGCTTGTTTCTAGCGGGAGGACGACTTTCCTACGAGCAGTACTTC. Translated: CASSLFLAGGRLSYEQYF.

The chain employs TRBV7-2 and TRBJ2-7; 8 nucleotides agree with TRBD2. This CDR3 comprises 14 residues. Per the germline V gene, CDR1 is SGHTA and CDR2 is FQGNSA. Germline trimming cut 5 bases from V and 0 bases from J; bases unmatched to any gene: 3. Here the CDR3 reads CASSLGLGSYEQYF. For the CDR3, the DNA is TGTGCCAGCAGCCTGGGACTAGGCTCCTACGAGCAGTACTTC.

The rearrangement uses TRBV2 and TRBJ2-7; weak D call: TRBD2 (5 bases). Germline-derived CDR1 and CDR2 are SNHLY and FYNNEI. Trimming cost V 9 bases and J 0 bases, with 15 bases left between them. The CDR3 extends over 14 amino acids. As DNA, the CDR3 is TGTGCCAGAGAGTTGGGAGATGGCTCCTACGAGCAGTACTTC. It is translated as CARELGDGSYEQYF. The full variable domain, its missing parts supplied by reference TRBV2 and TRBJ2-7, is EPEVTQTPSHQVTQMGQEVILRCVPISNHLYFYWYRQILGQKVEFLVSFYNNEISEKSEIFDDQFSVERPDGSNFTLKIRSTKLEDSAMYFCARELGDGSYEQYFGPGTRLTVT.

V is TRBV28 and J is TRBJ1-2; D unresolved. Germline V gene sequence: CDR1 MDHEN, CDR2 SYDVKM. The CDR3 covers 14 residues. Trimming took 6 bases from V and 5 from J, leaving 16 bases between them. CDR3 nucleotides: TGTGCCAGCAGGCCCTCAGACACTAGATATGGCTACACCTTC. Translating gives CASRPSDTRYGYTF.

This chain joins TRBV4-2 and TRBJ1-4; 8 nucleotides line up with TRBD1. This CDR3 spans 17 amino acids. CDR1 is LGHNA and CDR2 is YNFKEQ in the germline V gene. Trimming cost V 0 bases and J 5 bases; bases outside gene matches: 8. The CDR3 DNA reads TGTGCCAGCAGCCAAGATCATCTGAGACAGGGGAATGAAAAACTGTTTTTT. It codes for CASSQDHLRQGNEKLFF.